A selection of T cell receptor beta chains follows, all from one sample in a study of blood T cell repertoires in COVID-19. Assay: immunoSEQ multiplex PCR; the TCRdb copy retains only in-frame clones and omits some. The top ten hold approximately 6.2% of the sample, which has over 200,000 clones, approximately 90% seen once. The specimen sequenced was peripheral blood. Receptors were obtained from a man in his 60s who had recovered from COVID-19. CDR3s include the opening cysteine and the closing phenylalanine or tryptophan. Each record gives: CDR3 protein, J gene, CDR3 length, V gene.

CASSVAGGLEGETQYF TRBJ2-5 16 TRBV9
CAWSQNRALGGYTF TRBJ1-2 14 TRBV30
CASSDQRGGNQPQHF TRBJ1-5 15 TRBV2
CASSQSGTATDTQYF TRBJ2-3 15 TRBV4-2
CASSQVGGKEQYF TRBJ2-7 13 TRBV3-1/TRBV3-2
CAISESRGGYVETQYF TRBJ2-5 16 TRBV10-3
CAWSVLRELFF TRBJ2-2 11 TRBV30
CAAGLPDRGFPEAFF TRBJ1-1 15 TRBV28
CASSIQAGTGKYNEQFF TRBJ2-1 17 TRBV7-2
CASSSGQGDQETQYF TRBJ2-5 15 TRBV5-1
CATSRDPPVAGELFF TRBJ2-2 15 TRBV15
CASRLGPVITDTQYF TRBJ2-3 15 TRBV7-9
CASRPTGGGTQYF TRBJ2-5 13 TRBV27
CASSAGQAISYEQYF TRBJ2-7 15 TRBV6-6
CASTHRGAPHQETQYF TRBJ2-5 16 TRBV28
CASSTGGGLNEQFF TRBJ2-1 14 TRBV7-3
CASSLDQGAPVQQYF TRBJ2-7 15 TRBV7-2
CASSLTGTDTQYF TRBJ2-3 13 TRBV7-7
CASSQVGTSGTLSQYF TRBJ2-5 16 TRBV14
CATSARTEGTDTQYF TRBJ2-3 15 TRBV24-1
CAECPGGGYTF TRBJ1-2 11 TRBV21-1
CASSMRPGGSYNSPLHF TRBJ1-6 17 TRBV27
CASSLATGISNEQFF TRBJ2-1 15 TRBV5-1
CASSEASGVNEQFF TRBJ2-1 14 TRBV6-1
CASSQRSSTDTQYF TRBJ2-3 14 TRBV9
CASSTIAGAYNEQFF TRBJ2-1 15 TRBV6-4
CASSATRPGTGETQYF TRBJ2-5 16 TRBV25-1
CASIRRVSSTDTQYF TRBJ2-3 15 TRBV4-3
CASRRADASYNSPLHF TRBJ1-6 16 TRBV2
CASSRTGMNQPQHF TRBJ1-5 14 TRBV7-2
CASSITRPGGNQPQHF TRBJ1-5 16 TRBV19